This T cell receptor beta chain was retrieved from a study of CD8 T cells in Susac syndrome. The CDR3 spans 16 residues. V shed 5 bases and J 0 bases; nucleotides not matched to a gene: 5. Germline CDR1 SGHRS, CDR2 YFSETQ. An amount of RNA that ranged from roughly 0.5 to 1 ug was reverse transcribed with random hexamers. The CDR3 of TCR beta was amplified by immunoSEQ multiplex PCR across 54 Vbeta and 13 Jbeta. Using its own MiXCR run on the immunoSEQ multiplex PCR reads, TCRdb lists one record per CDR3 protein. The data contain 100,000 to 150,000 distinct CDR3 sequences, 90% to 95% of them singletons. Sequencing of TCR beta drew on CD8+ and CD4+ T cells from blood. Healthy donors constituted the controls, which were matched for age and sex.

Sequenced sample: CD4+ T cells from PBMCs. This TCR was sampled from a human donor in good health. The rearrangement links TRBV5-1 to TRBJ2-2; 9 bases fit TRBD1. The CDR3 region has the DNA TGCGCCAGCAGTCGACAGGGGGACGCGAACACCGGGGAGCTGTTTTTT. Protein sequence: CASSRQGDANTGELFF.